The present T cell receptor (beta chain) was sequenced within a study of graft-versus-host responses after intestinal transplantation. Study summary: All of the recipients had induction that used anti-thymocyte globulin, then tacrolimus and steroids for two to three years.

For this clone: Its antigen is undetermined.

After removal of 2 bases from V and 8 bases from J, the junction contained 4 bases not matched to a gene. CDR1 is SGHVS, CDR2 FQNEAQ, per germline. The CDR3 covers 13 residues. The repertoire was sequenced with immunoSEQ multiplex PCR; TCRdb's copy has only in-frame clones and lacks some. In the table there are some 86,000 clones, 91% of which are singletons. General study results and limits: Investigators detected GvH clones in recipient marrow, with some emerging earlier in ileum or blood.

This sample comprised unstimulated CD4+ T cells sorted from spleen or lymph node cells, obtained before intestinal transplant. This sequence originates from a human donor who received an intestinal transplant. This rearrangement joins TRBV7-8 to TRBJ1-2, with 8 bases lining up with TRBD1. The CDR3 DNA is TGTGCCAGCAGCTTACCGGACAGGGTCGGCTACACCTTC. This encodes CASSLPDRVGYTF.